This T cell receptor beta chain emerged from a study of OX40 agonist ivuxolimab in advanced cancers. Study-level points and caveats: Low normalized T-cell clonal expansion was also seen in some nonresponders.

Trimming pared 0 bases from V and 6 bases from J, leaving 13 bases between. CDR1 is SGHNT, CDR2 YYREEE, per germline (reference sequence). This CDR3 is built from 14 residues. This clone has just one count. Its antigen is unidentified. Here immunoSEQ multiplex PCR was the method, and the copy in TCRdb shows in-frame clones only, minus some. Of some 86,000 clones in the sample, about 90% are singletons; the top ten hold around 0.35%. The sequenced sample was CD4+ or CD8+ T cells sorted from blood, obtained in a trial of the OX40 agonist ivuxolimab. The receptor was isolated from an adult with an advanced solid tumor such as melanoma, head and neck, liver or kidney cancer. The rearrangement joins TRBV5-4 to TRBJ2-7; D remains unclear. CDR3 sequence reads: CASSLVLRSGEQYF. The CDR3 DNA sequence: TGTGCCAGCAGCTTGGTCTTGAGATCCGGCGAGCAGTACTTC.